The 17 T cell receptor beta chains in this list originate from one sample, sequenced in a study of long-term antiretroviral therapy in people with HIV. Version v3.0 of the immunoSEQ assay ran at survey level. The assay was immunoSEQ multiplex PCR, and TCRdb's table has in-frame clones only and misses some. This sample has tens of thousands of clones, with almost 95% found just once. Material: unsorted PBMCs, obtained roughly 7.1 years after starting antiretroviral therapy. Source of these receptors: a man in his fifties or sixties with HIV.

With regard to this clone: This CDR3 is also generated by other DNA sequences in the sample. This chain links TRBV5-4 with TRBJ2-7; 8 nucleotides match TRBD2. V trimming: 0 bases; J trimming: 7 bases; junction bases outside the gene matches: 15. The CDR3 spans 17 residues. Germline CDR1 is SGHNT and CDR2 is YYREEE (reference sequence). The CDR3 is CASSLDGLAGGGREQYF. CDR3 DNA sequence: TGTGCCAGCAGCTTGGATGGCCTGGCGGGGGGTGGGAGGGAGCAGTACTTC.

The chain carries TRBV5-1 and TRBJ1-1; 7 nucleotides agree with TRBD1. The CDR3 runs to 15 residues. Germline CDR1 reads SGHRS; CDR2 reads YFSETQ. V shed 4 bases and J 1 base; nucleotides not matched to a gene: 7. The CDR3 here is CASSAGTASNTEAFF. DNA of the CDR3: TGCGCCAGCAGCGCAGGGACAGCATCGAACACTGAAGCTTTCTTT.

V and J are TRBV9 and TRBJ1-2; D is perhaps TRBD1 (5 bases). The V and J ends lost 0 bases and 4 bases respectively, with 10 bases between them. Germline-derived CDR1 and CDR2 are SGDLS and YYNGEE. The CDR3 extends over 14 amino acids. In DNA form, the CDR3 reads TGTGCCAGCAGCGTAGGGGACGGATCCTATGGCTACACCTTC. Its protein is CASSVGDGSYGYTF.

The gene calls are TRBV6-1 and TRBJ2-7, with D perhaps TRBD1 or TRBD2 (5 bases each). V was pared by 8 bases and J by 6 bases, with 14 bases between. The CDR3 contains 12 residues. Germline lookup yields CDR1 MNHNS and CDR2 SASEGT. For the CDR3, the DNA is TGTGCCAGCTCAGAGGGGTCGGGCGAGCAGTACTTC. It encodes CASSEGSGEQYF.

This chain joins TRBV19 and TRBJ1-1; D is uncertain. V shed 5 bases and J shed 0 bases, with 10 bases lying between them. The CDR3 runs 14 residues. Per the germline V gene, CDR1 is LNHDA and CDR2 is SQIVND (reference sequence). CDR3 sequence (DNA): TGTGCCAGTAGTGTGTCGGATTTGAACACTGAAGCTTTCTTT. Translated, it gives CASSVSDLNTEAFF.

V and J are TRBV4-1 and TRBJ1-2, with a tentative D call TRBD1 (5 bases). The CDR3 extends over 15 amino acids. With 4 bases removed from V and 6 bases from J, the gap between germline ends came to 18 bases. The V gene's germline CDR1 is MGHRA and CDR2 YSYEKL. The CDR3 reads CASSLLGAEGDGYTF. CDR3 DNA sequence: TGCGCCAGCAGCCTGCTCGGGGCGGAGGGCGATGGCTACACCTTC.

V gene TRBV5-8 combines with J gene TRBJ2-2; 15 positions agree with TRBD2. J was trimmed by 4 bases and V by 1 base; bases with no gene match: 8. The V gene's germline CDR1 is SGHTS and CDR2 YDEGEE. The CDR3 loop spans 19 amino acids. The chain's CDR3 is CASSLYLGLAGGSTGELFF. DNA of the CDR3: TGTGCCAGCAGCTTGTATCTGGGACTAGCGGGGGGAAGCACCGGGGAGCTGTTTTTT.

A single count supports this clone. The chain links TRBV30 to TRBJ2-7, with TRBD2 matching over 10 bases. The CDR3 totals 15 residues. Germline V CDR1 and CDR2: GTSNPN, SVGIG (reference sequence). V gave up 1 base and J gave up 5 bases; unmatched junction bases: 8. Here the CDR3 reads CAWSAQRGGPNEQYF. The CDR3 DNA reads TGTGCCTGGAGTGCCCAGCGGGGGGGCCCCAACGAGCAGTACTTC.

V usage is TRBV5-1 and J usage is TRBJ2-3, with 13 bases that match TRBD2. After removal of 4 bases from V and 6 bases from J, the junction contained 8 bases not matched to a gene. Germline CDR1 and CDR2: SGHRS and YFSETQ. The CDR3 has 16 amino acids. The CDR3 DNA reads TGCGCCAGCAGCGGGGGACTAGCGGGGCTGCGGGATACGCAGTATTTT. Residues: CASSGGLAGLRDTQYF.

For this clone: Germline is not matched at one junction end, which may reflect a read error. The chain has TRBV7-8 and TRBJ2-3; TRBD2 aligns across 7 bases. Germline lookup yields CDR1 SGHVS and CDR2 FQNEAQ. The CDR3 loop spans 14 amino acids. Here the CDR3 reads CASSLAVSTDTQYF. DNA for the CDR3: TGTGCCAGCAGCCTAGCGGTTAGCACAGATACGCAGTATTTT.

This clone was counted a single time. The chain uses TRBV9 and TRBJ1-1; tentatively, D is TRBD1 (5 bases). This CDR3 region has 13 residues. Germline-derived CDR1 and CDR2 are SGDLS and YYNGEE. V was trimmed by 0 bases and J by 11 bases, leaving 14 bases between them. CDR3 loop: CASSVDDGTGAFF. CDR3 bases: TGTGCCAGCAGCGTAGATGATGGGACCGGGGCTTTCTTT.

The rearrangement links TRBV27 to TRBJ1-1; D might be TRBD1 (5 bases). The CDR3 runs to 13 residues. Germline values: CDR1 MNHEY, CDR2 SMNVEV (reference sequence). V lost 3 bases and J lost 2, with 7 bases in between. This CDR3 reads CASSFGGNTEAFF. The DNA for the CDR3 is TGTGCCAGCAGTTTCGGGGGAAACACTGAAGCTTTCTTT.

V gene TRBV7-2 combines with J gene TRBJ2-3; D may be TRBD2 (7 bases). The CDR3 sequence is 14 residues long. Looked up from germline, CDR1 is SGHTA and CDR2 is FQGNSA. The ends were cut back, 3 bases at V and 5 bases at J, with 12 bases in the middle. In DNA, the CDR3 is TGTGCCAGCAGCTTTGGGGGGGCGGGAGATACGCAGTATTTT. This codes for CASSFGGAGDTQYF.

The rearrangement uses TRBV5-1 and TRBJ2-1; TRBD2 agrees at 9 bases. V lost 0 bases to trimming and J lost 6 bases; unmatched junction nucleotides: 7. The germline CDR1 and CDR2 sequences are SGHRS and YFSETQ. This CDR3 has 16 amino acids. CDR3 DNA sequence: TGCGCCAGCAGCTTGGCTTCAGCGGGGGGATCCAATGAGCAGTTCTTC. Translating gives CASSLASAGGSNEQFF.

This chain links TRBV7-3 with TRBJ2-7, with no clear D. The CDR3 covers 11 residues. From germline, CDR1 is SGHTA and CDR2 FQGTGA. The germline V and J ends were trimmed by 5 bases and 4 bases, with 6 bases remaining between them. CDR3 DNA: TGTGCCAGCAGCGACCGGTACGAGCAGTACTTC. This encodes CASSDRYEQYF.

The chain combines TRBV6-1 with TRBJ1-1; D is undetermined. Germline V CDR1 and CDR2: MNHNS, SASEGT. This CDR3 contains 11 residues. V lost 6 bases and J lost 7, with 9 bases in between. The CDR3 nucleotides are TGTGCCAGCAGATCCTGGGGTGAAGCTTTCTTT. Translated: CASRSWGEAFF.

The genes are TRBV9 and TRBJ1-5; no reliable D call. Germline V lookup: CDR1 SGDLS, CDR2 YYNGEE. Trimming cost V 1 base and J 3 bases, with 14 bases left between them. The CDR3 extends over 16 amino acids. The DNA for the CDR3 is TGTGCCAGCAGCGTAAGAAGGGCAGCTCTCAATCAGCCCCAGCATTTT. It yields the protein CASSVRRAALNQPQHF.